This entry lists 30 T cell receptor beta chains sequenced from one sample in a study of blood T cell repertoires in COVID-19. Sequencing used immunoSEQ multiplex PCR; TCRdb keeps in-frame clones, though not all of them. This table has about 100,000 clones, approximately 80% appearing once. The sequencing input was peripheral blood. All receptors come from a man aged 45-65 years with active or convalescent COVID-19.

The rearrangement joins TRBV5-4 to TRBJ1-2; 8 nucleotides align to TRBD1. The V and J ends lost 4 bases and 4 bases, in that order; junction bases with no gene match: 6. This CDR3 is 14 amino acids long. Germline CDR1 reads SGHNT; CDR2 reads YYREEE (reference sequence). Here the CDR3 DNA reads TGTGCCAGCAGCCTCGGACAGGGACTCTATGGCTACACCTTC. Its protein product is CASSLGQGLYGYTF. The entire variable domain, with the rest obtained from reference TRBV5-4 and TRBJ1-2, is as follows: ETGVTQSPTHLIKTRGQQVTLRCSSQSGHNTVSWYQQALGQGPQFIFQYYREEENGRGNFPPRFSGLQFPNYSSELNVNALELDDSALYLCASSLGQGLYGYTFGSGTRLTVV.

V and J are TRBV28 and TRBJ1-2, with 7 nucleotides matching TRBD1. Germline values: CDR1 MDHEN, CDR2 SYDVKM. The CDR3 spans 19 residues. Trimming cost V 0 bases and J 8 bases; bases outside gene matches: 21. This chain's CDR3 is CASSLWKARGRMELLGYTF. CDR3 nucleotides: TGTGCCAGCAGTTTATGGAAGGCGAGGGGGCGCATGGAGCTTTTGGGCTACACCTTC.

Notes on this clone: The junction shows a germline mismatch at one end, possibly a read error. CDR3 protein: CASSLDQGVNYGYTF. The DNA of the CDR3 is TGTGCCAGCAGTTTAGATCAGGGGGTAAACTATGGCTACACCTTC. The rearrangement uses TRBV11-2 and TRBJ1-2; 7 nucleotides line up with TRBD1. Germline V gene data show CDR1 as SGHAT and CDR2 as FQNNGV. The CDR3 contains 15 residues. Full variable domain (missing parts from reference TRBV11-2 and TRBJ1-2): EAGVAQSPRYKIIEKRQSVAFWCNPISGHATLYWYQQILGQGPKLLIQFQNNGVVDDSQLPKDRFSAERLKGVDSTLKIQPAKLEDSAVYLCASSLDQGVNYGYTFGSGTRLTVV.

In its sample, this clone was seen once. The chain couples TRBV19 to TRBJ1-4; perhaps TRBD1 as D (5 bases). The CDR3 has 12 residues. Germline CDR1 reads LNHDA; CDR2 reads SQIVND (reference sequence). V was clipped by 7 bases and J by 8 bases, with 11 bases between them. CDR3 loop: CASTGVAEKLFF. The CDR3, as DNA: TGTGCCAGTACGGGGGTGGCGGAAAAACTGTTTTTT.

The chain recombines TRBV3-1 (or the pseudogene TRBV3-2) with TRBJ2-7; the match to TRBD1 covers 7 bases. After removal of 7 bases from V and 1 base from J, the junction contained 7 bases not matched to a gene. Germline CDR1 is LGHDT and CDR2 is YNNKEL (reference sequence). This CDR3 has 14 residues. The CDR3 DNA is TGTGCCAGCAAAAGGGGGCGGAATTCCTACGAGCAGTACTTC. Translating gives CASKRGRNSYEQYF.

This clone was picked up many times. This chain uses TRBV30 with TRBJ2-2; 8 nucleotides agree with TRBD2. J lost 3 bases, V lost 8 bases, and 8 bases had no gene match. This CDR3 contains 14 residues. The germline V gene has CDR1 GTSNPN and CDR2 SVGIG (reference sequence). CDR3 sequence (DNA): TGTGCCCGTCCGGGACTAGTTGACACCGGGGAGCTGTTTTTT. Translated: CARPGLVDTGELFF.

The chain combines TRBV13 with TRBJ2-5; D possibly corresponds to TRBD2 (5 bases). The V end lost 4 bases, the J end lost 6 bases, and 15 bases lay between the germline ends. The CDR3 extends over 14 amino acids. CDR1 and CDR2 (germline): PRHDT, FYEKMQ (reference sequence). The CDR3 is CASSSRAAPKTQYF. CDR3 nucleotides: TGTGCCAGCAGCTCCAGAGCGGCGCCGAAGACCCAGTACTTC.

This chain links TRBV24-1 with TRBJ2-5; TRBD1 is a possible D gene (6 bases). Germline values: CDR1 KGHDR, CDR2 SFDVKD. V lost 4 bases, J lost 7 bases, and 15 bases lay in between. The CDR3 runs 14 residues. The CDR3, as DNA: TGTGCCACCAGTGAAGGGGGACCCCTCATGACCCAGTACTTC. It translates to CATSEGGPLMTQYF.

The chain carries TRBV9 and TRBJ2-1; 14 positions agree with TRBD2. The CDR3 loop spans 16 amino acids. Germline CDR1 is SGDLS and CDR2 is YYNGEE. V was pared by 3 bases and J by 7 bases, with 6 bases of the junction left unmatched. The DNA for the CDR3 is TGTGCCAGCAGCGGGACTAGCGGGAGGTGGGTAAATGAGCAGTTCTTC. Its protein product is CASSGTSGRWVNEQFF.

V usage is TRBV28 and J usage is TRBJ1-2; D is unclear. This CDR3 region has 15 residues. From germline, CDR1 is MDHEN and CDR2 SYDVKM. Trimming shortened V by 7 bases and J by 4 bases, and 19 bases separated the two germline ends. In nucleotides, the CDR3 is TGTGCCAGCACAAACACGTGGGTAGCCAGCTATGGCTACACCTTC. Residues: CASTNTWVASYGYTF.

The chain joins TRBV27 to TRBJ1-1, with D unclear. The germline V gene has CDR1 MNHEY and CDR2 SMNVEV (reference sequence). V was clipped by 2 bases and J by 3 bases, with 7 bases between them. The CDR3 has 13 amino acids. The CDR3 protein is CASSLTAYTEAFF. Written as DNA, the CDR3 is TGTGCCAGCAGTTTAACAGCCTACACTGAAGCTTTCTTT.

This chain uses TRBV30 with TRBJ2-3; TRBD2 is a possible D gene (5 bases). The CDR3 runs 16 residues. V lost 5 bases and J 2 bases, leaving 20 bases between the germline ends. CDR1 GTSNPN and CDR2 SVGIG come from the germline V gene (reference sequence). The CDR3, as DNA: TGTGCCTGGGGTCCCTCATGGAGCGGACCCACAGATACGCAGTATTTT. This gives the protein CAWGPSWSGPTDTQYF.

This chain connects TRBV28 to TRBJ1-2, with D possibly being TRBD1 (5 bases). Looked up from germline, CDR1 is MDHEN and CDR2 is SYDVKM. This CDR3 contains 15 residues. V lost 3 bases, J lost 3 bases, and 14 bases lay in between. The CDR3 DNA is TGTGCCAGCAGTTTGGGAACCAGGGTAGACTATGGCTACACCTTC. Protein product: CASSLGTRVDYGYTF.

This clone was seen a handful of times. V usage is TRBV3-1 (or the pseudogene TRBV3-2) and J usage is TRBJ1-1; D uncertain. V was cut by 10 bases and J by 2 bases, with 20 bases left in between. Germline V gene data show CDR1 as LGHDT and CDR2 as YNNKEL (reference sequence). This CDR3 contains 15 residues. Here the CDR3 DNA reads TGTGCCACCCGACGAGGTAGTGGAATAAACACTGAAGCTTTCTTT. It is translated as CATRRGSGINTEAFF.

The chain has TRBV7-2 and TRBJ2-7, with 9 bases fitting TRBD2. V lost 7 bases and J lost 4; bases outside the gene matches: 5. This CDR3 is built from 13 residues. The germline V gene encodes CDR1 SGHTA and CDR2 FQGNSA. CDR3 nucleotide sequence: TGTGCCAGCAAAATTAGCGGGAGTTACGAGCAGTACTTC. Its protein product is CASKISGSYEQYF.

CDR3 sequence: CASSEGTGGRNEQYF. The CDR3, as DNA: TGTGCCAGCAGTGAAGGGACAGGGGGAAGGAACGAGCAGTACTTC. The rearrangement links TRBV6-1 to TRBJ2-7, with TRBD1 matching over 10 bases. Losses at the gene ends were 1 base for V and 5 bases for J; bases not matched to a gene: 5. This CDR3 spans 15 amino acids. Germline V gene data show CDR1 as MNHNS and CDR2 as SASEGT.

V is TRBV18 and J is TRBJ2-7, with TRBD2 matching over 10 bases. V lost 3 bases, J lost 6 bases, and 5 bases stayed unmatched. The germline V gene has CDR1 KGHSH and CDR2 LQKENI. The CDR3 is made up of 14 amino acids. CDR3 coding DNA: TGTGCCAGCTCACCCCCTAGCGGGAGAGGCGAGCAGTACTTC. Protein: CASSPPSGRGEQYF.

This clone has more than one count but fewer than ten. V and J are TRBV7-3 and TRBJ2-1, with 12 bases identical to TRBD1. The CDR3 extends over 15 amino acids. With V trimmed by 5 bases and J by 6 bases, 5 bases remained unmatched. Germline CDR1 SGHTA, CDR2 FQGTGA. For the CDR3, the DNA is TGTGCCAGCAGCCAGGGACAGGGGGCCCTCAATGAGCAGTTCTTC. Protein product: CASSQGQGALNEQFF. Filled out from reference TRBV7-3 and TRBJ2-1, the complete variable domain reads GAGVSQTPSNKVTEKGKYVELRCDPISGHTALYWYRQSLGQGPEFLIYFQGTGAADDSGLPNDRFFAVRPEGSVSTLKIQRTERGDSAVYLCASSQGQGALNEQFFGPGTRLTVL.

The genes are TRBV2 and TRBJ1-6; D gene unclear. Trimming pared 7 bases from V and 5 bases from J, leaving 9 bases between. Per the germline V gene, CDR1 is SNHLY and CDR2 is FYNNEI. This CDR3 contains 13 residues. CDR3 region: CASTADHNSPLHF. The CDR3, as DNA: TGTGCCAGCACGGCGGATCATAATTCACCCCTCCACTTT.

The rearrangement links TRBV4-1 to TRBJ1-2, with a possible D match to TRBD1 (6 bases). The CDR3 length is 15 residues. The V end was cut by 4 bases, the J end by 0 bases, with 12 bases between. Germline assignment: CDR1 MGHRA and CDR2 YSYEKL. The CDR3 DNA sequence: TGCGCCAGCAGCCCGGACAGTTCAGCTAACTATGGCTACACCTTC. This encodes CASSPDSSANYGYTF.

V is TRBV15 and J is TRBJ2-1; no reliable D call. This CDR3 spans 14 amino acids. V was shortened by 8 bases and J by 6 bases, with 17 bases between the two germline ends. Germline V gene sequence: CDR1 LNHNV, CDR2 YYDKDF (reference sequence). CDR3: CATQRRRLPNEQFF. The DNA for the CDR3 is TGTGCCACCCAGAGGCGGCGCCTGCCCAATGAGCAGTTCTTC.

This clone was seen only once. V is TRBV11-2 and J is TRBJ2-1, with D possibly being TRBD1 (5 bases). V was clipped by 1 base and J by 9 bases, with 7 bases between them. The CDR3 is made up of 12 amino acids. Germline CDR1 reads SGHAT; CDR2 reads FQNNGV. The CDR3 region has the DNA TGTGCCAGCAGCTTAGCAAGGGGTGAGCAGTTCTTC. It codes for CASSLARGEQFF. Based on the CDR3 plus reference TRBV11-2 and TRBJ2-1, the full variable domain is EAGVAQSPRYKIIEKRQSVAFWCNPISGHATLYWYQQILGQGPKLLIQFQNNGVVDDSQLPKDRFSAERLKGVDSTLKIQPAKLEDSAVYLCASSLARGEQFFGPGTRLTVL.

The chain uses TRBV6-5 and TRBJ2-3; TRBD2 is a possible D gene (5 bases). Germline V gives CDR1 MNHEY, CDR2 SVGAGI. The CDR3 loop spans 15 amino acids. V was pared by 3 bases and J by 3 bases, with 13 bases between. The DNA of the CDR3 is TGTGCCAGCAGTTATACCTACGGACTTACAGATACGCAGTATTTT. It encodes CASSYTYGLTDTQYF.

V usage is TRBV6-5 and J usage is TRBJ2-4, with TRBD2 as a possible D gene (6 bases). V was trimmed by 8 bases and J by 0 bases, leaving 14 bases between them. This CDR3 has 15 residues. The V gene's germline CDR1 is MNHEY and CDR2 SVGAGI. CDR3 amino acids: CASARGGVAKNIQYF. The CDR3, as DNA: TGTGCCAGCGCCCGTGGAGGGGTAGCCAAAAACATTCAGTACTTC.

A single count supports this clone. The chain is built from TRBV3-1 (or the pseudogene TRBV3-2) and TRBJ2-1; D gene ambiguous. The germline CDR1 and CDR2 sequences are LGHDT and YNNKEL (reference sequence). The CDR3 has 16 residues. Trimming shortened V by 0 bases and J by 8 bases, and 17 bases separated the two germline ends. This CDR3 is CASSQDSSALTYEQFF. CDR3 nucleotides: TGTGCCAGCAGCCAAGATTCATCAGCGCTTACATATGAGCAGTTCTTC.

The V call is TRBV30, the J call TRBJ1-5; TRBD1 aligns across 7 bases. V shed 0 bases, J shed 7 bases, and the junction held 3 bases outside the gene matches. Germline CDR1 reads GTSNPN; CDR2 reads SVGIG (reference sequence). This CDR3 contains 13 residues. CDR3 protein: CAWSVTGEQPQHF. The DNA of the CDR3 is TGTGCCTGGAGTGTAACAGGGGAGCAGCCCCAGCATTTT.

V and J are TRBV28 and TRBJ2-7, with 8 bases fitting TRBD1. This CDR3 has 13 amino acids. Germline CDR1 reads MDHEN; CDR2 reads SYDVKM. V lost 6 bases and J lost 6; bases outside the gene matches: 7. Here the CDR3 DNA reads TGTGCCAGCAGCCGAGGGACAGGTTCCGAGCAGTACTTC. Its translation is CASSRGTGSEQYF.

V usage is TRBV28 and J usage is TRBJ1-4; maybe TRBD1 (5 bases). Looked up from germline, CDR1 is MDHEN and CDR2 is SYDVKM. There are 15 residues in the CDR3. V dropped 1 base and J dropped 5 bases, with 11 bases sitting between them. The CDR3 spells CASSLSGGHNEKLFF. In DNA form, the CDR3 reads TGTGCCAGCAGTTTATCCGGGGGTCACAATGAAAAACTGTTTTTT.

The rearrangement joins TRBV2 to TRBJ2-7; 7 bases match TRBD2. Germline assignment: CDR1 SNHLY and CDR2 FYNNEI. The length of the CDR3 is 12 residues. V shed 3 bases and J 7 bases; nucleotides not matched to a gene: 3. Written as DNA, the CDR3 is TGTGCCAGCAGTGATTTCGGGGGGGAGCAGTACTTC. The encoded protein is CASSDFGGEQYF.

This sequence joins TRBV4-1 and TRBJ2-7; D is perhaps TRBD2 (6 bases). There are 16 residues in the CDR3. V dropped 3 bases and J dropped 8 bases, with 23 bases sitting between them. Germline CDR1 reads MGHRA; CDR2 reads YSYEKL. CDR3 sequence (DNA): TGCGCCAGCAGCCATGATTCCGGCGGGGCAAGATTCAAGCAGTACTTC. Protein sequence: CASSHDSGGARFKQYF.